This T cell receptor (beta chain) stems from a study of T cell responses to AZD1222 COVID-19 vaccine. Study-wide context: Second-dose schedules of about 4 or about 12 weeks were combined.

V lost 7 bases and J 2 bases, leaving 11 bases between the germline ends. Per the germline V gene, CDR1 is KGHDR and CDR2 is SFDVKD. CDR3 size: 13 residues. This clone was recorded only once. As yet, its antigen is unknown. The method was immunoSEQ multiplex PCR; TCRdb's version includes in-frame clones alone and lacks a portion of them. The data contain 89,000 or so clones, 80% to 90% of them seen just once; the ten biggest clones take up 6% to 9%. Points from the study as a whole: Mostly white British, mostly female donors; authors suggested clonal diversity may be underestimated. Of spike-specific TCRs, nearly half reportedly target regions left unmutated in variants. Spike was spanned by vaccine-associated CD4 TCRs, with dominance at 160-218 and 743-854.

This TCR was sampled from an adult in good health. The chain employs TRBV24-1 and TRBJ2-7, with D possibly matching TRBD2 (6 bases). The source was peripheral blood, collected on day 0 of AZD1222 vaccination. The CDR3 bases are TGTGCCACCAGAGCGGGCACCACCTACGAGCAGTACTTC. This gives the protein CATRAGTTYEQYF.